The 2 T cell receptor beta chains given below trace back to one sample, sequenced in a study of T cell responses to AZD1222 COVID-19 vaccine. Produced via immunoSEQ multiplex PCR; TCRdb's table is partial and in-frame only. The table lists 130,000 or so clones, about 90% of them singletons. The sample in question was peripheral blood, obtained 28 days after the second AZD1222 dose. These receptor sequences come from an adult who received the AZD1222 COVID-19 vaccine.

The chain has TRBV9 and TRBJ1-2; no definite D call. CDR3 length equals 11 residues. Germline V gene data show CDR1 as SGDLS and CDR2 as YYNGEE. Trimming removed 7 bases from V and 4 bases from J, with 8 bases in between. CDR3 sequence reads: CASEGFYGYTF. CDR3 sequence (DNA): TGTGCCAGCGAGGGATTCTATGGCTACACCTTC.

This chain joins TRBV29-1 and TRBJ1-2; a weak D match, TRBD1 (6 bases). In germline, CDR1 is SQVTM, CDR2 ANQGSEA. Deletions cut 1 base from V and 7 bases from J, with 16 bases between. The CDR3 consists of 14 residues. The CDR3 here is CSVEVGGGSGGYTF. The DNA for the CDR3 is TGCAGCGTTGAAGTCGGTGGGGGCTCGGGTGGCTACACCTTC.